This TCR beta chain came from a study of blood T cell repertoires in COVID-19 (TCRdb year 2020). For the study in its entirety: Samples from collaborators originated in the United States, Italy and Spain and spanned both the acute and convalescent phases of COVID-19. Deeply sampled blood TCRbeta repertoires from subjects exposed to, actively infected with, or recovered from COVID-19 were included in the dataset. The sample metadata nearly always contained a de-identified subject ID, COVID-19 status, age in years and sex. The prospective study material was composed of cDNA or gDNA derived from T cells, B-cell-depleted T cells, or PBMCs. The samples were drawn from two sources: the first 160 participants of the ongoing ImmuneRACE study, and 1,000 to 1,500 subjects contributed by 6 global collaborators. Where available, HLA class I and class II types were obtained from metadata supplied by the sample provider rather than from assay-based typing. The repertoires were released in a freely available public database meant as a resource for research on the immune response to SARS-CoV-2.

Results and caveats for the whole study, not just this receptor: Clinical and demographic metadata were provided uncurated, with the amount varying by source and participant.

Points on this clone: Its antigen is currently not known. No base quality values were provided; no much bigger clone lies one nucleotide off.

Trimming accounts for 8 bases at V and 3 bases at J, while the number of junction bases matched to no gene is 8. The CDR3, from cysteine to phenylalanine, totals 15 residues. Only the CDR3 DNA is retained, 45 bases long and in frame from the first base. Reading the germline V gene (reference sequence) gives CDR1 PRHDT and CDR2 FYEKMQ. Collaborating institutions collected whole blood in K2EDTA tubes following their own protocols. For TCRbeta analysis, collaborator samples were shipped as frozen whole blood, as isolated PBMCs, or as DNA extracted from either sample type. TCRbeta CDR3 regions were amplified from genomic DNA by means of the immunoSEQ Assay, a bias-controlled multiplex PCR. The original methods were these. The number of nucleated cells in each sample was estimated from the amplification of reference gene primers within the assay. To quantify the absolute abundance of each unique TCRbeta CDR3 rearrangement, sequence reads were collapsed and filtered. For each sample, productive Simpson clonality was calculated as the square root of Simpson's diversity index across productive rearrangements. TCRdb re-hosts the immuneACCESS table, in-frame sequences only. Its copies lack some clones; in the studies checked, an unresolved V gene accounts for under half of them, and the cause for the rest is not known. V and J calls and clone size are copied from that table; D and trimming were computed from the DNA. Across this sample there are hundreds of thousands of clones, with around 84% seen only once. The ten largest clones represent 15% to 20% of the sample.

The sample taken for sequencing was peripheral blood. The clonotype comes from a woman older than 75 with active or convalescent COVID-19. Recombination joined TRBV13 with TRBJ2-3, with 10 middle bases fitting TRBD2. CDR3 region: CASSKAGGLTDTQYF. The DNA sequence reads TGTGCCAGCTCGAAAGCGGGGGGGCTAACAGATACGCAGTATTTT.